The 24 T cell receptor beta chains below all came from one sample that was sequenced in a study of T cells in Graves' hyperthyroidism and ophthalmopathy. What was amplified from RNA transcripts were TCR beta CDR3 regions. The HTBI set primed first-round TCR CDR3 RT-PCR. MiXCR, run by TCRdb on the multiplex PCR reads, gives a single entry per CDR3 protein. The sample contains about 500,000 distinct CDR3 sequences, 40% to 50% of which appear only once. The source material was peripheral blood or thyroid tissue (not recorded which). The receptors here all came from an adult woman with Graves' disease, either hyperthyroidism or ophthalmopathy (not recorded which).

This clonotype was detected a few times. The chain couples TRBV7-8 to TRBJ2-7; D might be TRBD2 (6 bases). This CDR3 has 13 residues. The V gene lost 3 bases and the J gene lost 3 bases, with 9 bases spanning the gap. Germline CDR1 reads SGHVS; CDR2 reads FQNEAQ. This CDR3 reads CASSFQGLYEQYF. The CDR3 bases are TGTGCCAGCAGCTTTCAGGGACTCTACGAGCAGTACTTC.

This clonotype was found once. The CDR3 does not close with the conserved phenylalanine or tryptophan, likely indicating a read error. The chain joins TRBV29-1 to TRBJ1-2; a possible D gene is TRBD1 (5 bases). The CDR3 runs 12 residues. V was shortened by 6 bases and J by 6 bases, with 14 bases between the two germline ends. Germline-derived CDR1 and CDR2 are SQVTM and ANQGSEA. The CDR3: CSVPHRSDGYTS. In DNA, the CDR3 is TGCAGCGTCCCGCACAGGTCTGATGGCTACACCTCC.

The V call is TRBV11-2, the J call TRBJ2-3; D may be TRBD2 (5 bases). The germline V and J ends were trimmed by 10 bases and 3 bases, with 14 bases remaining between them. The CDR3 has 13 amino acids. Per germline, CDR1 SGHAT and CDR2 FQNNGV. CDR3 sequence reads: CANNWRITDTQYF. CDR3 DNA: TGTGCCAACAACTGGAGGATTACAGATACGCAGTATTTT.

This clonotype was counted a single time. The chain combines TRBV9 with TRBJ1-2, with D tentatively TRBD1 (5 bases). V lost 4 bases and J lost 1, with 14 bases in between. CDR1 and CDR2 (germline): SGDLS, YYNGEE. The CDR3 extends over 15 amino acids. This CDR3 reads CASSQRAGDNYGYTF. DNA of the CDR3: TGTGCCAGCAGCCAAAGAGCGGGGGATAACTATGGCTACACCTTC.

The chain combines TRBV7-2 with TRBJ2-5; D might be TRBD1 (6 bases). The CDR3 loop spans 15 amino acids. Germline CDR1 is SGHTA and CDR2 is FQGNSA. The V and J ends lost 5 bases and 5 bases respectively, with 18 bases between them. In DNA form, the CDR3 reads TGTGCCAGCAGCCCCGAGACAGGAGTCGGGGAGACCCAGTACTTC. This codes for CASSPETGVGETQYF.

This clonotype was counted between two and nine times. The V gene is TRBV12-3 or TRBV12-4, the J gene TRBJ2-7, with 9 bases that match TRBD1. After removal of 6 bases from V and 3 bases from J, the junction contained 9 bases not matched to a gene. CDR3 length: 15 amino acids. CDR3 residues: CASSSPGTGIYEQYF. The CDR3 DNA follows: TGTGCCAGCAGCTCGCCCGGGACAGGGATCTACGAGCAGTACTTC.

This clonotype was found a few times. The chain joins TRBV2 to TRBJ1-1, with 7 nucleotides matching TRBD1. From germline, CDR1 is SNHLY and CDR2 FYNNEI. Trimming at V came to 8 bases and at J to 2 bases, leaving 8 bases not matched to a gene. CDR3 size: 14 residues. CDR3 residues: CASSQQGSNTEAFF. The DNA for the CDR3 is TGTGCCAGCTCACAACAGGGGAGCAACACTGAAGCTTTCTTT.

This clonotype showed up just a few times. V is TRBV7-9 and J is TRBJ1-4, with a tentative D call TRBD1 (5 bases). Germline V lookup: CDR1 SEHNR, CDR2 FQNEAQ (reference sequence). The V and J ends lost 4 bases and 8 bases respectively, with 17 bases between them. The CDR3 runs 15 residues. The CDR3 region is CASSSTGAWKEKLFF. The CDR3 DNA reads as TGTGCCAGCAGCTCAACAGGCGCCTGGAAGGAAAAACTGTTTTTT.

This clonotype was observed at least ten times. The chain has TRBV2 and TRBJ1-3; a possible D gene is TRBD1 (5 bases). The germline CDR1 and CDR2 sequences are SNHLY and FYNNEI. CDR3 length: 14 residues. Trimming pared 5 bases from V and 0 bases from J, leaving 8 bases between. The CDR3 sequence: CASSQGSSGNTIYF. CDR3 nucleotides: TGTGCCAGCAGTCAGGGAAGCTCTGGAAACACCATATATTTT.

V and J are TRBV15 and TRBJ2-5; no reliable D call. The CDR3 covers 14 residues. The ends were cut back, 3 bases at V and 3 bases at J, with 11 bases in the middle. Germline V gene sequence: CDR1 LNHNV, CDR2 YYDKDF (reference sequence). The CDR3 sequence is CATSSYGEEETQYF. CDR3 DNA sequence: TGTGCCACCAGCAGTTACGGTGAGGAAGAGACCCAGTACTTC.

This clonotype appeared many times. V gene TRBV29-1 combines with J gene TRBJ1-1, with D possibly TRBD1 on 6 matching bases. The CDR3 consists of 13 residues. The ends were cut back, 7 bases at V and 0 bases at J, with 12 bases in the middle. Germline CDR1 SQVTM, CDR2 ANQGSEA. CDR3 coding DNA: TGCAGCGCTGCCGGACAGTTGAACACTGAAGCTTTCTTT. This encodes CSAAGQLNTEAFF.

This clonotype was found many times. J is TRBJ1-4 and V is TRBV5-1, with D possibly matching TRBD1 (5 bases). Germline-derived CDR1 and CDR2 are SGHRS and YFSETQ. This CDR3 region has 12 residues. Trimming removed 4 bases from V and 12 bases from J, with 13 bases in between. CDR3 DNA: TGCGCCAGCAGCAAACCGGACATGGAACTGTTTTTT. It translates to CASSKPDMELFF.

The chain uses TRBV24-1 and TRBJ2-1, with 14 positions matching TRBD2. Per the germline V gene, CDR1 is KGHDR and CDR2 is SFDVKD. The junction had 6 bases not matched to a gene; V was cut back by 5 bases and J by 4 bases. The CDR3 length is 17 residues. CDR3 sequence: CATSGGLAGGSYNEQFF. CDR3 DNA: TGTGCCACCAGTGGTGGACTAGCGGGAGGTTCGTACAATGAGCAGTTCTTC.

The V call is TRBV29-1, the J call TRBJ1-2, with D uncertain. V lost 6 bases to trimming and J lost 0 bases, with 17 bases between them. Germline-derived CDR1 and CDR2 are SQVTM and ANQGSEA. The CDR3 runs 15 residues. The DNA for the CDR3 is TGCAGCGTGGATGTGTCGGCGGCCTCTAACTATGGCTACACCTTC. Protein sequence: CSVDVSAASNYGYTF.

This clonotype was detected only a few times. The V gene is TRBV6-1, the J gene TRBJ1-5; 8 bases agree with TRBD1. The germline CDR1 and CDR2 sequences are MNHNS and SASEGT. J lost 6 bases, V lost 10 bases, and 8 bases had no gene match. This CDR3 contains 13 residues. CDR3 in amino acids: CATRRDRSQPQHF. CDR3 DNA sequence: TGTGCCACCCGACGGGACAGGTCTCAGCCCCAGCATTTT.

This clonotype was seen ten or more times. This chain joins TRBV10-3 and TRBJ1-6; tentative D call: TRBD1 (5 bases). Germline CDR1 reads ENHRY; CDR2 reads SYGVKD. The CDR3 extends over 15 amino acids. The V end was cut by 8 bases, the J end by 5 bases, with 16 bases between. The CDR3 spells CAIAGTTVNNSPLHF. The CDR3 nucleotides are TGTGCCATCGCGGGCACGACAGTGAATAATTCACCCCTCCACTTT.

In its sample, this clonotype was seen many times. The chain couples TRBV6-6 to TRBJ2-7; TRBD1 aligns across 10 bases. Germline V lookup: CDR1 MNHNY, CDR2 SVGAGI (reference sequence). After removal of 4 bases from V and 7 bases from J, the junction contained 13 bases not matched to a gene. CDR3 length: 16 residues. CDR3 sequence: CASSWEPGTGVVEQYF. CDR3 DNA sequence: TGTGCCAGCAGTTGGGAACCCGGGACAGGGGTTGTAGAGCAGTACTTC.

In this sample, this clonotype turned up a few times. CDR3 in amino acids: CSASTRTQETQYF. The CDR3 region has the DNA TGCAGTGCTAGCACCCGGACCCAAGAGACCCAGTACTTC. The rearrangement links TRBV20-1 to TRBJ2-5; D unresolved. The CDR3 contains 13 residues. Germline V CDR1 and CDR2: DFQATT, SNEGSKA (reference sequence). V dropped 3 bases and J dropped 1 base, with 9 bases sitting between them.

The V call is TRBV6-5, the J call TRBJ1-1; perhaps TRBD1 as D (6 bases). V was clipped by 5 bases and J by 12 bases, with 16 bases between them. The length of the CDR3 is 12 residues. Germline V lookup: CDR1 MNHEY, CDR2 SVGAGI. The CDR3 sequence is CASSHGQSGTFF. The CDR3 DNA reads as TGTGCCAGCAGTCACGGACAGTCTGGGACTTTCTTT.

V usage is TRBV29-1 and J usage is TRBJ1-2, with D perhaps TRBD1 (6 bases). V dropped 6 bases and J dropped 4 bases, with 18 bases sitting between them. Germline V gene data show CDR1 as SQVTM and CDR2 as ANQGSEA. This CDR3 is built from 14 residues. The CDR3 spells CSVSTGSISYGYTF. DNA for the CDR3: TGCAGCGTCTCAACAGGGTCCATTTCCTATGGCTACACCTTC.

The chain is built from TRBV13 and TRBJ2-5; the match to TRBD1 covers 10 bases. Germline V lookup: CDR1 PRHDT, CDR2 FYEKMQ (reference sequence). The CDR3 runs 15 residues. Trimming at V came to 3 bases and at J to 5 bases, leaving 6 bases not matched to a gene. CDR3 amino acids: CASSFSTGGAETQYF. The CDR3 nucleotides are TGTGCCAGCAGCTTCTCGACAGGGGGCGCGGAGACCCAGTACTTC.

There are a few counts of this clonotype. Sequence at one end of the junction differs from germline and may be a read error. V usage is TRBV7-7 and J usage is TRBJ2-7; 7 positions agree with TRBD2. Germline loops: CDR1 SSHAT, CDR2 FNYEAQ (reference sequence). CDR3 length: 14 amino acids. The CDR3 coding sequence is TGTGCTAGCAGCTTTAGGGCTAGCGGATACGAGCAGTACTTC. Translating it yields CASSFRASGYEQYF.

This clonotype was found many times. The V and J genes are TRBV19 and TRBJ1-5; D may be TRBD1 (5 bases). V lost 6 bases to trimming and J lost 2 bases, with 23 bases between them. Germline CDR1 and CDR2: LNHDA and SQIVND (reference sequence). This CDR3 region has 18 residues. CDR3 bases: TGTGCCAGTAGCCTCACTTCTCTGGGGGGTGTTGGCAATCAGCCCCAGCATTTT. It codes for CASSLTSLGGVGNQPQHF.

The genes are TRBV6-6 and TRBJ1-4; the match to TRBD1 covers 8 bases. The V gene end was trimmed by 8 bases and the J gene end by 8 bases; junction bases not matched to a gene: 4. The germline CDR1 and CDR2 sequences are MNHNY and SVGAGI (reference sequence). There are 12 residues in the CDR3. The CDR3 DNA is TGTGCCAGCTGCGGGACAGGAGAAAAACTGTTTTTT. Translation gives CASCGTGEKLFF.